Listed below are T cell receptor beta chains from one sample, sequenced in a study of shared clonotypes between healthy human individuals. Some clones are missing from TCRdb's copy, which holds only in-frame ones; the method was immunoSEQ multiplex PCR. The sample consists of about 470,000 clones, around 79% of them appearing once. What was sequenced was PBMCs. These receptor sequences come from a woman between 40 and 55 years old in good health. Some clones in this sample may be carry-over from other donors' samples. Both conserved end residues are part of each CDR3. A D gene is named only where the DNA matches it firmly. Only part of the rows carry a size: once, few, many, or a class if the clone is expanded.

cdr3_nt: TGTGCCAGCAGCCAACCAGACAGGGGGTGGGGCAATGAGCAGTTCTTC
cdr3_aa: CASSQPDRGWGNEQFF
clone_size: -
j_call: TRBJ2-1
v_call: TRBV4-2
d_call: TRBD1

cdr3_nt: TGTGCCAGCAGCGAGACAGGGGGCCCTTATGGCTACACCTTC
cdr3_aa: CASSETGGPYGYTF
clone_size: -
j_call: TRBJ1-2
v_call: TRBV9
d_call: TRBD1

cdr3_nt: TGTGCCAGCAGCGTCCGGGACAGCAATTCACCCCTCCACTTT
cdr3_aa: CASSVRDSNSPLHF
clone_size: -
j_call: TRBJ1-6
v_call: TRBV9
d_call: TRBD1

cdr3_nt: TGTGCCAGCAGCTCTCCTGGGGCCTACGAGCAGTACTTC
cdr3_aa: CASSSPGAYEQYF
clone_size: few
j_call: TRBJ2-7
v_call: TRBV7-2
d_call: -

cdr3_nt: TGTGCCAGCAGTTATACCGTAGCGGGAGAGCCCTTCGAGCAGTACTTC
cdr3_aa: CASSYTVAGEPFEQYF
clone_size: -
j_call: TRBJ2-7
v_call: TRBV6-5
d_call: TRBD2

cdr3_nt: TGTGCCAGTAGCGGGACTAGCGTTTACAATGAGCAGTTCTTC
cdr3_aa: CASSGTSVYNEQFF
clone_size: -
j_call: TRBJ2-1
v_call: TRBV19
d_call: TRBD2

cdr3_nt: TGTGCCAGCAGCCAAGATCGCGCAGATGAGCAGTTCTTC
cdr3_aa: CASSQDRADEQFF
clone_size: -
j_call: TRBJ2-1
v_call: TRBV4-2
d_call: -

cdr3_nt: TGTGCCAGCAGCAATAGCGGGAGCAACTACGAGCAGTACTTC
cdr3_aa: CASSNSGSNYEQYF
clone_size: -
j_call: TRBJ2-7
v_call: TRBV6-1
d_call: TRBD2

cdr3_nt: TGTGCCAGCAGTGAAATGTACTGGGCAGGAAGCAATCAGCCCCAGCATTTT
cdr3_aa: CASSEMYWAGSNQPQHF
clone_size: -
j_call: TRBJ1-5
v_call: TRBV6-1
d_call: -

cdr3_nt: TGTGCCATCAGTGACCTACCCGGACAGGGGGCAATATCCGAGCAGTACTTC
cdr3_aa: CAISDLPGQGAISEQYF
clone_size: -
j_call: TRBJ2-7
v_call: TRBV10-3
d_call: TRBD1

cdr3_nt: TGTGCCAGCAGCTTAGACTGGCTAGCGGGAGTGCAGTACTTC
cdr3_aa: CASSLDWLAGVQYF
clone_size: -
j_call: TRBJ2-7
v_call: TRBV11-1
d_call: TRBD2

cdr3_nt: TGCGCCAGCAGCCAAGATCTCCCCGCTCGCGGCACTGAAGCTTTCTTT
cdr3_aa: CASSQDLPARGTEAFF
clone_size: -
j_call: TRBJ1-1
v_call: TRBV4-3
d_call: -

cdr3_nt: TGTGCCTGGAGTATCCCGGGACTAGCGACCTACGAGCAGTACTTC
cdr3_aa: CAWSIPGLATYEQYF
clone_size: -
j_call: TRBJ2-7
v_call: TRBV30
d_call: TRBD2

cdr3_nt: TGTGCCAGTAGTATTACACTTTCTGGGGGGACCCAGTACTTC
cdr3_aa: CASSITLSGGTQYF
clone_size: -
j_call: TRBJ2-5
v_call: TRBV19
d_call: -

cdr3_nt: TGTGCCAGCAGTTCCGGGACAGGGTCTGGAAACACCATATATTTT
cdr3_aa: CASSSGTGSGNTIYF
clone_size: -
j_call: TRBJ1-3
v_call: TRBV5-6
d_call: TRBD1

cdr3_nt: TGTGCCAGCTCACCAGATGGGACTAGGAGCACAGATACGCAGTATTTT
cdr3_aa: CASSPDGTRSTDTQYF
clone_size: -
j_call: TRBJ2-3
v_call: TRBV18
d_call: TRBD2

cdr3_nt: TGTGCCAGCAGCCGAGGCCCACCACAGGGCACACGCTTTAACACCGGGGAGCTGTTTTTT
cdr3_aa: CASSRGPPQGTRFNTGELFF
clone_size: -
j_call: TRBJ2-2
v_call: TRBV7-3
d_call: -

cdr3_nt: TGTGCCAGCAGTTTGGGACAGGGAGTTGAAAAACTGTTTTTT
cdr3_aa: CASSLGQGVEKLFF
clone_size: few
j_call: TRBJ1-4
v_call: TRBV28
d_call: TRBD1

cdr3_nt: TGTGCCATCAGGAACCGGGACTACGAGCAGTACTTC
cdr3_aa: CAIRNRDYEQYF
clone_size: -
j_call: TRBJ2-7
v_call: TRBV10-3
d_call: -

cdr3_nt: TGTGCCAGCAGTTCCGCAGGGGGTGGCTATGGCTACACCTTC
cdr3_aa: CASSSAGGGYGYTF
clone_size: many
j_call: TRBJ1-2
v_call: TRBV7-9
d_call: TRBD1

cdr3_nt: TGCGCCAGCAGCTTGGCACTAGTAGGCACCGGGGAGCTGTTTTTT
cdr3_aa: CASSLALVGTGELFF
clone_size: -
j_call: TRBJ2-2
v_call: TRBV5-1
d_call: -

cdr3_nt: TGTGCCAGCAGCCCCTCTGGGAGCTCCTACAATGAGCAGTTCTTC
cdr3_aa: CASSPSGSSYNEQFF
clone_size: -
j_call: TRBJ2-1
v_call: TRBV9
d_call: -

cdr3_nt: TGCGCCAGCAGTACCTCCCAAGGGACAGGGGGTTATGGCTACACCTTC
cdr3_aa: CASSTSQGTGGYGYTF
clone_size: -
j_call: TRBJ1-2
v_call: TRBV10-2
d_call: TRBD1

cdr3_nt: TGTGCCAGCAGCAAGGGAGGTGGTTCCTATAATTCACCCCTCCACTTT
cdr3_aa: CASSKGGGSYNSPLHF
clone_size: -
j_call: TRBJ1-6
v_call: TRBV7-2
d_call: -

cdr3_nt: TGTGCCAGTAGTTCAGGGACACGCGAGACCCAGTACTTC
cdr3_aa: CASSSGTRETQYF
clone_size: -
j_call: TRBJ2-5
v_call: TRBV19
d_call: -

cdr3_nt: TGTGCCAGCAGCGTGAGAGGGGACAGGGACAATGAGCAGTTCTTC
cdr3_aa: CASSVRGDRDNEQFF
clone_size: -
j_call: TRBJ2-1
v_call: TRBV9
d_call: TRBD1

cdr3_nt: TGTGCCAGCAGGAGGAGAAATGAGCAGTTCTTC
cdr3_aa: CASRRRNEQFF
clone_size: -
j_call: TRBJ2-1
v_call: TRBV6-1
d_call: -

cdr3_nt: TGTGCCATCAGTGATTACGGGACTAACACAGATACGCAGTATTTT
cdr3_aa: CAISDYGTNTDTQYF
clone_size: -
j_call: TRBJ2-3
v_call: TRBV10-3
d_call: TRBD2

cdr3_nt: TGTGCCAGCAGCTTGGTAGGTGTGGACACTGAAGCTTTCTTT
cdr3_aa: CASSLVGVDTEAFF
clone_size: -
j_call: TRBJ1-1
v_call: TRBV5-4
d_call: -

cdr3_nt: TGTGCCAGCAGCACAGGGACGAACACTGAAGCTTTCTTT
cdr3_aa: CASSTGTNTEAFF
clone_size: -
j_call: TRBJ1-1
v_call: TRBV14
d_call: -

cdr3_nt: TGCAGCGCCAGGGGCGACAATGAGCAGTTCTTC
cdr3_aa: CSARGDNEQFF
clone_size: -
j_call: TRBJ2-1
v_call: TRBV29-1
d_call: -

cdr3_nt: TGTGCCAGTAGAGGGCAGGGGTTTCAGCCCCAGCATTTT
cdr3_aa: CASRGQGFQPQHF
clone_size: -
j_call: TRBJ1-5
v_call: TRBV19
d_call: -

cdr3_nt: TGTGCCAGCTTCCCGACAGGGGGGAGTGACGAGCAGTACTTC
cdr3_aa: CASFPTGGSDEQYF
clone_size: -
j_call: TRBJ2-7
v_call: TRBV18
d_call: TRBD1

cdr3_nt: TGTGCCTGGAGCCGGACAGGGAACGCTGAAGCTTTCTTT
cdr3_aa: CAWSRTGNAEAFF
clone_size: -
j_call: TRBJ1-1
v_call: TRBV30
d_call: TRBD1

cdr3_nt: TGTGCCAGCAGCTTGGAGGTCGGGCCGAACACCGGGGAGCTGTTTTTT
cdr3_aa: CASSLEVGPNTGELFF
clone_size: -
j_call: TRBJ2-2
v_call: TRBV5-4
d_call: -

cdr3_nt: TGTGCCAGCGACGACCCAGGCCATGAGCAGTTCTTC
cdr3_aa: CASDDPGHEQFF
clone_size: -
j_call: TRBJ2-1
v_call: TRBV9
d_call: -

cdr3_nt: TGTGCCAGCAGCTCCCGGAGACTAGCGGGATACGAGCAGTACTTC
cdr3_aa: CASSSRRLAGYEQYF
clone_size: -
j_call: TRBJ2-7
v_call: TRBV7-9
d_call: TRBD2

cdr3_nt: TGTGCCTGGAGTGCGGGTCTGAACACTGAAGCTTTCTTT
cdr3_aa: CAWSAGLNTEAFF
clone_size: -
j_call: TRBJ1-1
v_call: TRBV30
d_call: -

cdr3_nt: TGCGCCAGCAGCCCGGGGACTAGCGGGAGACCGGCGGCGTCCTACGAGCAGTACTTC
cdr3_aa: CASSPGTSGRPAASYEQYF
clone_size: -
j_call: TRBJ2-7
v_call: TRBV5-1
d_call: TRBD2

cdr3_nt: TGTGCCAGCATCCGGCAGCAAGAGACCCAGTACTTC
cdr3_aa: CASIRQQETQYF
clone_size: -
j_call: TRBJ2-5
v_call: TRBV2
d_call: -

cdr3_nt: TGTGCCAGCTCACCCTCCGTAGGAGGGACATCTGGAAACACCATATATTTT
cdr3_aa: CASSPSVGGTSGNTIYF
clone_size: -
j_call: TRBJ1-3
v_call: TRBV18
d_call: -

cdr3_nt: TGTGCCAGTAGTATTTTGGGGGACGCTGAAGCTTTCTTT
cdr3_aa: CASSILGDAEAFF
clone_size: -
j_call: TRBJ1-1
v_call: TRBV19
d_call: -

cdr3_nt: TGTGCCTGGAGTGTCGTGGGACAGGGAGGCATTCAGTACTTC
cdr3_aa: CAWSVVGQGGIQYF
clone_size: once
j_call: TRBJ2-4
v_call: TRBV30
d_call: TRBD1

cdr3_nt: TGTGCCAGCAGTTCTTTAGCGGGAGGGCCCTCCGAGCAGTACTTC
cdr3_aa: CASSSLAGGPSEQYF
clone_size: -
j_call: TRBJ2-7
v_call: TRBV11-2
d_call: TRBD2

cdr3_nt: TGTGCCAGCAGTTTGGGCAGGGGGGTAAGATATGAAGCTTTCTTT
cdr3_aa: CASSLGRGVRYEAFF
clone_size: -
j_call: TRBJ1-1
v_call: TRBV27
d_call: TRBD1

cdr3_nt: TGTGCCAGCAGTACCACCCCTTGGGCTAGCGGGATTGAGCAGTTCTTC
cdr3_aa: CASSTTPWASGIEQFF
clone_size: -
j_call: TRBJ2-1
v_call: TRBV6-6
d_call: TRBD2

cdr3_nt: TGTGCCAGCAGTTTGTACAGGAAGGTCTACGAGCAGTACTTC
cdr3_aa: CASSLYRKVYEQYF
clone_size: -
j_call: TRBJ2-7
v_call: TRBV6-5
d_call: -

cdr3_nt: TGCGCCAGCAGCCAAGGGGACAGGGACTATGAAAAACTGTTTTTT
cdr3_aa: CASSQGDRDYEKLFF
clone_size: -
j_call: TRBJ1-4
v_call: TRBV4-1
d_call: TRBD1